This T cell receptor beta chain was observed in a study of shared clonotypes between healthy human individuals. Across the study: Sampling drew on donors who were a couple of women and three men aged 18 to 49. The plates for each donor numbered three CD4 naive, three CD4 memory, two CD8 naive and one CD8 memory.

This CDR3 is built from 14 residues. Looked up from germline, CDR1 is SGHRS and CDR2 is YFSETQ. V was shortened by 3 bases and J by 4 bases, with 13 bases between the two germline ends. Selected positively for CCR7 and CD45RO-negative, naive CD8 cells excluded terminally differentiated effector memory CD45RA+ cells. None of the donors, who were healthy HIV-negative adults, had recently had acute infections or vaccinations. Study findings and constraints: Generally, naive subsets came out with larger estimated richness than memory subsets.

Notes on this clone: The antigen is not known.

Clones were read by immunoSEQ multiplex PCR, and TCRdb kept only the in-frame ones, dropping some. The data hold 2 million to 2.5 million clones, with roughly 91% observed a single time. The chain couples TRBV5-1 to TRBJ2-5; D might be TRBD1 (6 bases). Sequenced sample: naive CD8+ T cells from PBMCs. This sequence originates from a young man in good health. Some clones in this sample may be carry-over from other donors' samples. The CDR3 nucleotides read TGCGCCAGCAGCTGGTACAGAGGGGGAGAGACCCAGTACTTC. Its protein is CASSWYRGGETQYF.